This record covers a single T cell receptor beta chain. Its antigen is not identified. With V trimmed by 10 bases and J by 4 bases, 8 bases remained unmatched. Per the germline V gene, CDR1 is MNHNY and CDR2 is SVGAGI (reference sequence). The CDR3 covers 13 residues. These data originate in a study of T cell responses to AZD1222 COVID-19 vaccine. The study's findings and limits: Only six AZD1222 recipients tested seropositive at baseline. Sampling that yielded the repertoires occurred only after the peak T cell response.

Clones were read by immunoSEQ multiplex PCR, and TCRdb kept only the in-frame ones, dropping some. The sample has roughly 150,000 clones, roughly nine tenths seen once. Pooled in the analysis were second doses at about 4 or about 12 weeks. The sequenced sample was peripheral blood, obtained 28 days after the second AZD1222 dose. This clonotype was obtained from an adult who received the AZD1222 COVID-19 vaccine. The rearrangement uses TRBV6-6 and TRBJ2-7; 9 bases are shared with TRBD1. The CDR3 loop is CATRTGASYEQYF. CDR3 nucleotide sequence: TGTGCCACCCGGACAGGGGCCAGTTACGAGCAGTACTTC.